A single sample gave rise to the 14 T cell receptor beta chains below, sequenced in a study of identical twins. TCRdb fed the 5' RACE reads into MiXCR, producing one record per CDR3 protein. Altogether roughly 720,000 distinct CDR3 sequences are present, about 18% being singletons, with the ten largest covering around 13%. These same data were also listed under a study on T cells expressing NK-cell markers.

The sample taken for sequencing was PBMCs. These receptors all come from a woman between 18 and 29 years old in good health.

The genes are TRBV18 and TRBJ2-1; D remains ambiguous. V lost 3 bases, J lost 3 bases, and 9 bases lay in between. The CDR3 is 14 residues long. Germline V gene lookup returns CDR1 KGHSH and CDR2 LQKENI. The CDR3 loop is CASSPDGYYNEQFF. As DNA, the CDR3 is TGTGCCAGCTCACCGGACGGGTACTACAATGAGCAGTTCTTC.

This chain connects TRBV5-1 to TRBJ2-5; 14 nucleotides align to TRBD2. With V trimmed by 2 bases and J by 1 base, 7 bases remained unmatched. Germline lookup yields CDR1 SGHRS and CDR2 YFSETQ. The length of the CDR3 is 18 residues. DNA of the CDR3: TGCGCCAGCAGCTTTAATCCGGGACTAGCGGGGGCCCAAGAGACCCAGTACTTC. It specifies CASSFNPGLAGAQETQYF.

The rearrangement uses TRBV6-1 and TRBJ1-3; TRBD1 matches 9 bases. Germline trimming cut 7 bases from V and 4 bases from J; bases unmatched to any gene: 8. Germline V gene sequence: CDR1 MNHNS, CDR2 SASEGT. CDR3 length: 15 amino acids. CDR3 residues: CASTLRGTGGNTIYF. CDR3 in DNA: TGTGCCAGCACCTTACGTGGGACAGGGGGAAACACCATATATTTT.

The chain joins TRBV10-3 to TRBJ1-5; 7 positions match TRBD1. Germline CDR1 ENHRY, CDR2 SYGVKD. The CDR3 length is 13 residues. V lost 3 bases to trimming and J lost 6 bases; unmatched junction nucleotides: 2. DNA of the CDR3: TGTGCCATCAGTGAACAGGGGCTTCAGCCCCAGCATTTT. Its protein product is CAISEQGLQPQHF.

The chain is built from TRBV11-3 and TRBJ2-3; perhaps TRBD1 as D (6 bases). The V end was cut by 1 base, the J end by 6 bases, with 17 bases between. This CDR3 is 16 amino acids long. Germline V gives CDR1 SGHNT, CDR2 YENEEA. CDR3 protein: CASSLGGTRARDTQYF. CDR3 nucleotide sequence: TGTGCCAGCAGCTTAGGGGGGACACGGGCCCGGGATACGCAGTATTTT.

The chain employs TRBV7-9 and TRBJ2-2; no firm D call. Germline V gives CDR1 SEHNR, CDR2 FQNEAQ (reference sequence). The length of the CDR3 is 16 residues. Trimming took off 3 bases at V and 1 base at J, with 12 bases between the two ends. CDR3 nucleotides: TGTGCCAGCAGCTTTGCCCTCAGAGGGAACACCGGGGAGCTGTTTTTT. It encodes CASSFALRGNTGELFF.

This clonotype was seen a few times. The V and J genes are TRBV3-1 and TRBJ2-7, with D hard to call. Germline CDR1 LGHDT, CDR2 YNNKEL (reference sequence). CDR3 length: 13 residues. The V end was cut by 0 bases, the J end by 0 bases, with 3 bases between. The CDR3 here is CASSQDGSYEQYF. DNA for the CDR3: TGTGCCAGCAGCCAAGACGGCTCCTACGAGCAGTACTTC.

This clonotype was counted only a few times. This chain connects TRBV7-9 to TRBJ1-1, with D possibly matching TRBD1 (5 bases). Trimming took off 5 bases at V and 3 bases at J, with 16 bases between the two ends. Per the germline V gene, CDR1 is SEHNR and CDR2 is FQNEAQ (reference sequence). The CDR3 length is 15 residues. CDR3 loop: CASSLGGGGDTEAFF. CDR3 coding DNA: TGTGCCAGCAGCCTCGGAGGTGGGGGGGACACTGAAGCTTTCTTT.

The gene calls are TRBV7-3 and TRBJ2-3, with 7 bases that match TRBD2. Germline values: CDR1 SGHTA, CDR2 FQGTGA. Unmatched junction bases numbered 14, after V lost 11 bases and J lost 6 bases. This CDR3 contains 14 residues. The CDR3 coding sequence is TGTGCCCACTCCGGCCTAGCGGTAGGGGATACGCAGTATTTT. Translated: CAHSGLAVGDTQYF. Together with reference TRBV7-3 and TRBJ2-3, the CDR3 gives the full variable domain: GAGVSQTPSNKVTEKGKYVELRCDPISGHTALYWYRQSLGQGPEFLIYFQGTGAADDSGLPNDRFFAVRPEGSVSTLKIQRTERGDSAVYLCAHSGLAVGDTQYFGPGTRLTVL.

This clonotype was found a few times. This chain links TRBV20-1 with TRBJ1-1; maybe TRBD1 (5 bases). Trimming removed 2 bases at V and 5 bases at J, with 18 bases between. Germline loops: CDR1 DFQATT, CDR2 SNEGSKA (reference sequence). The CDR3 runs to 15 residues. The CDR3: CSARRGPGGGTEAFF. The CDR3 nucleotides are TGCAGTGCTAGAAGGGGCCCCGGCGGAGGTACTGAAGCTTTCTTT.

The V gene is TRBV10-3, the J gene TRBJ2-1, with TRBD2 matching 10 bases. The CDR3 sequence is 18 residues long. The V gene's germline CDR1 is ENHRY and CDR2 SYGVKD. Trimming cost V 5 bases and J 0 bases; bases outside gene matches: 10. The CDR3 DNA reads TGTGCCATCAGTTTTTCCCTACTAGCGGGGAGCTCCTACAATGAGCAGTTCTTC. This sequence encodes CAISFSLLAGSSYNEQFF.

This clonotype was seen more than once but under ten times. The chain joins TRBV6-1 to TRBJ2-3; 11 positions agree with TRBD2. Germline CDR1 reads MNHNS; CDR2 reads SASEGT. The CDR3 covers 16 residues. V was pared by 6 bases and J by 2 bases, with 7 bases of the junction left unmatched. CDR3 bases: TGTGCCAGCAGGCCGCGGACTAGCGGGTTCACAGATACGCAGTATTTT. Protein sequence: CASRPRTSGFTDTQYF.

The chain's CDR3 is CAISRGAANTGELFF. The CDR3 region has the DNA TGTGCCATCAGTAGAGGGGCGGCGAACACCGGGGAGCTGTTTTTT. This chain connects TRBV10-3 to TRBJ2-2, with D perhaps assigned TRBD1 or TRBD2 (5 bases each). The V gene lost 5 bases and the J gene lost 0 bases, with 10 bases spanning the gap. CDR1 and CDR2 (germline): ENHRY, SYGVKD. The CDR3 length is 15 residues.

The chain links TRBV5-1 to TRBJ2-7; TRBD2 might be the D (7 bases). CDR3 length: 13 amino acids. Deletions cut 1 base from V and 7 bases from J, with 12 bases between. Per germline, CDR1 SGHRS and CDR2 YFSETQ. CDR3 in DNA: TGCGCCAGCAGCTTGATAGGGGGAGGGGAGCAGTACTTC. This encodes CASSLIGGGEQYF.